This T cell receptor (beta chain) was recorded in a study of CD8+ T cells in alopecia areata. Findings of the study overall: Lesional scalp displayed greater clonality than normal scalp, most notably in alopecia totalis/universalis. Among the top 100, expanded CD8+ clones were significantly decreased by tofacitinib, as was scalp clonality.

RNA, once extracted, was reverse transcribed into cDNA for use as the sequencing template. The protocol was immunoSEQ multiplex PCR, while the TCRdb copy is restricted to in-frame clones and leaves out a portion. The sample records about 140,000 clones, about 88% being singletons. About this clone itself: What it binds is unknown.

The CDR3 extends over 13 amino acids. Trimming took off 2 bases at V and 7 bases at J, with 14 bases between the two ends. Germline V gives CDR1 SQVTM, CDR2 ANQGSEA. Treatment defined: oral pan-JAK inhibitor, 5-10 mg twice daily. CD4+ and CD8+ T cells were sorted from PBMCs. This TCR derives from a human donor with alopecia areata. V and J are TRBV29-1 and TRBJ1-2; tentatively, D is TRBD1 (6 bases). The input for sequencing was CD8+ T cells sorted from blood, taken at week 4, from a patient treated with tofacitinib. The CDR3 region is CSVESGTRGGYTF. CDR3 DNA sequence: TGCAGCGTTGAATCCGGGACACGCGGTGGCTACACCTTC. Supplemented by reference TRBV29-1 and TRBJ1-2, the full variable domain reads SAVISQKPSRDICQRGTSLTIQCQVDSQVTMMFWYRQQPGQSLTLIATANQGSEATYESGFVIDKFPISRPNLTFSTLTVSNMSPEDSSIYLCSVESGTRGGYTFGSGTRLTVV.